The 32 T cell receptor beta chains given below trace back to one sample, sequenced in a study of blood T cell repertoires in COVID-19. The data were produced by immunoSEQ multiplex PCR, yet TCRdb's version contains in-frame clones alone and is incomplete. The sample has roughly 170,000 clones, about four fifths seen once. Sequences were obtained from peripheral blood. Receptors originate from a human donor in a cohort sampled during active COVID-19.

DNA of the CDR3: TGTGCCAGCAGCTTCGGAGCGGGGGGGAACACCGGGGAGCTGTTTTTT. Translating it yields CASSFGAGGNTGELFF. The J gene is TRBJ2-2, the V gene TRBV5-5, with 9 bases lining up with TRBD2. V shed 2 bases, J shed 1 base, and the junction held 3 bases outside the gene matches. The CDR3 length is 16 residues. Germline-derived CDR1 and CDR2 are SGHKS and YYEKEE (reference sequence).

The CDR3 region has the DNA TGTGCCAGCAGCTTTGAGGTCGGCGGGGAGCTGTTTTTT. Its translation is CASSFEVGGELFF. This chain connects TRBV5-6 to TRBJ2-2; D call uncertain. This CDR3 is built from 13 residues. Trimming removed 2 bases from V and 7 bases from J, with 9 bases in between. Germline assignment: CDR1 SGHDT and CDR2 YYEEEE. The variable domain in full, with the rest retrieved from reference TRBV5-6 and TRBJ2-2, is DAGVTQSPTHLIKTRGQQVTLRCSPKSGHDTVSWYQQALGQGPQFIFQYYEEEERQRGNFPDRFSGHQFPNYSSELNVNALLLGDSALYLCASSFEVGGELFFGEGSRLTVL.

V gene TRBV3-1 (or the pseudogene TRBV3-2) combines with J gene TRBJ2-7; TRBD1 aligns across 9 bases. After removal of 0 bases from V and 6 bases from J, the junction contained 6 bases not matched to a gene. The CDR3 sequence is 15 residues long. Germline CDR1 is LGHDT and CDR2 is YNNKEL (reference sequence). DNA for the CDR3: TGTGCCAGCAGCCAAGATAGGCAGGGACAGGGCGAGCAGTACTTC. It translates to CASSQDRQGQGEQYF.

J is TRBJ2-6 and V is TRBV5-1, with D perhaps TRBD1 (6 bases). V was pared by 2 bases and J by 1 base, with 22 bases between. Germline V gene sequence: CDR1 SGHRS, CDR2 YFSETQ. The CDR3 runs 20 residues. The CDR3, as DNA: TGCGCCAGCAGCTTCCCCATGGGGGCTAAAGCCCCTTCTGGGGCCAACGTCCTGACTTTC. Protein: CASSFPMGAKAPSGANVLTF. Full variable domain (outside the CDR3, taken from reference TRBV5-1 and TRBJ2-6): KAGVTQTPRYLIKTRGQQVTLSCSPISGHRSVSWYQQTPGQGLQFLFEYFSETQRNKGNFPGRFSGRQFSNSRSEMNVSTLELGDSALYLCASSFPMGAKAPSGANVLTFGAGSRLTVL.

The V gene is TRBV2, the J gene TRBJ2-1; 12 positions match TRBD2. Germline-derived CDR1 and CDR2 are SNHLY and FYNNEI. Trimming removed 5 bases from V and 2 bases from J; junction bases left unmatched: 4. The CDR3 loop spans 16 amino acids. The CDR3 sequence is CASSQTSGGTYNEQFF. The CDR3 nucleotides are TGTGCCAGCAGTCAGACTAGCGGGGGAACCTACAATGAGCAGTTCTTC.

This chain connects TRBV28 to TRBJ2-7; TRBD1 might be the D (5 bases). The CDR3 is 14 amino acids. Germline V gene lookup returns CDR1 MDHEN and CDR2 SYDVKM. Trimming left V 7 bases short and J 4 bases short, with 17 bases between. The CDR3 DNA follows: TGTGCCAGCACCCCCTCAGGGCAGGGTTACGAGCAGTACTTC. Its translation: CASTPSGQGYEQYF.

The chain carries TRBV29-1 and TRBJ1-1; 8 nucleotides line up with TRBD1. The CDR3 runs 13 residues. The ends lost 3 bases at V and 6 bases at J; junction bases unmatched: 6. In germline, CDR1 is SQVTM, CDR2 ANQGSEA. The CDR3 coding sequence is TGCAGCGTTGATCGACAGGGGTCAGCTGAAGCTTTCTTT. Amino acids: CSVDRQGSAEAFF.

The chain carries TRBV2 and TRBJ2-7, with no clear D. With 3 bases removed from V and 0 bases from J, the gap between germline ends came to 9 bases. Germline-derived CDR1 and CDR2 are SNHLY and FYNNEI. There are 14 residues in the CDR3. In DNA, the CDR3 is TGTGCCAGCAGTGATGGAGAGACCTCCTACGAGCAGTACTTC. Translated, it gives CASSDGETSYEQYF.

V is TRBV7-8 and J is TRBJ1-5; D is uncertain. V shed 1 base and J shed 11 bases, with 12 bases lying between them. The length of the CDR3 is 13 residues. CDR1 is SGHVS, CDR2 FQNEAQ, per germline. CDR3 sequence: CASSLGGREAQHF. CDR3 DNA: TGTGCCAGCAGCTTAGGAGGGCGAGAGGCCCAGCATTTT.

The chain has TRBV10-3 and TRBJ2-7; the match to TRBD1 covers 9 bases. Trimming cost V 3 bases and J 9 bases; bases outside gene matches: 15. Germline CDR1 is ENHRY and CDR2 is SYGVKD. There are 16 residues in the CDR3. The CDR3 spells CAISEARDRVGSGQYF. DNA of the CDR3: TGTGCCATCAGTGAAGCCCGGGACAGGGTGGGATCTGGGCAGTACTTC.

The rearrangement joins TRBV7-8 to TRBJ1-1, with 7 bases aligning to TRBD1. Germline V lookup: CDR1 SGHVS, CDR2 FQNEAQ. V shed 1 base, J shed 4 bases, and the junction held 6 bases outside the gene matches. The CDR3 consists of 15 residues. DNA of the CDR3: TGTGCCAGCAGCTTAGTCTCTGCAGGGGGCACTGAAGCTTTCTTT. Protein product: CASSLVSAGGTEAFF.

V usage is TRBV11-2 and J usage is TRBJ2-7; D gene ambiguous. The CDR3 runs 14 residues. CDR1 SGHAT and CDR2 FQNNGV come from the germline V gene. V lost 4 bases to trimming and J lost 0 bases, with 10 bases between them. The CDR3 region is CASSYDISSYEQYF. CDR3 DNA sequence: TGTGCCAGCAGCTATGACATCAGCTCCTACGAGCAGTACTTC.

V and J are TRBV12-5 and TRBJ2-7, with TRBD1 matching over 7 bases. This CDR3 contains 15 residues. Germline trimming cut 6 bases from V and 2 bases from J; bases unmatched to any gene: 10. Germline assignment: CDR1 LGHNT and CDR2 FRNRAP. CDR3: CASGPTGQATYEQYF. CDR3 nucleotides: TGTGCTAGTGGCCCAACCGGACAGGCTACCTACGAGCAGTACTTC.

CDR3 region: CASSETGPLETQYF. CDR3 bases: TGTGCCAGCAGTGAGACAGGTCCCCTGGAGACCCAGTACTTC. This rearrangement joins TRBV6-1 to TRBJ2-5; D perhaps matches TRBD1 (6 bases). Germline CDR1 and CDR2: MNHNS and SASEGT. This CDR3 region has 14 residues. V lost 3 bases and J lost 5, with 13 bases in between.

The genes are TRBV5-1 and TRBJ2-7; the D is unclear. With 5 bases removed from V and 4 bases from J, the gap between germline ends came to 16 bases. CDR3 length equals 14 residues. In germline, CDR1 is SGHRS, CDR2 YFSETQ. This chain's CDR3 is CASSPTRNAYEQYF. Here the CDR3 DNA reads TGCGCCAGCAGTCCGACCAGGAACGCGTACGAGCAGTACTTC. Filled out from reference TRBV5-1 and TRBJ2-7, the complete variable domain reads KAGVTQTPRYLIKTRGQQVTLSCSPISGHRSVSWYQQTPGQGLQFLFEYFSETQRNKGNFPGRFSGRQFSNSRSEMNVSTLELGDSALYLCASSPTRNAYEQYFGPGTRLTVT.

The chain joins TRBV4-1 to TRBJ1-5, with TRBD1 matching 7 bases. Germline CDR1 MGHRA, CDR2 YSYEKL. This CDR3 region has 15 residues. V lost 2 bases and J lost 2; bases outside the gene matches: 3. Here the CDR3 DNA reads TGCGCCAGCAGCCAACAGGGGGAAGGCAATCAGCCCCAGCATTTT. It specifies CASSQQGEGNQPQHF.

V and J are TRBV7-8 and TRBJ1-5, with D maybe TRBD1 (5 bases). The CDR3 is 13 amino acids. Per germline, CDR1 SGHVS and CDR2 FQNEAQ. V gave up 4 bases and J gave up 5 bases, with 9 bases separating them. CDR3 in DNA: TGTGCCAGCAGCTGGGGGGGGGATCAGCCCCAGCATTTT. Amino acids: CASSWGGDQPQHF. The variable domain in full, completed from reference TRBV7-8 and TRBJ1-5, reads GAGVSQSPRYKVAKRGQDVALRCDPISGHVSLFWYQQALGQGPEFLTYFQNEAQLDKSGLPSDRFFAERPEGSVSTLKIQRTQQEDSAVYLCASSWGGDQPQHFGDGTRLSIL.

The V and J genes are TRBV6-5 and TRBJ1-3; D remains unclear. The V end lost 6 bases, the J end lost 4 bases, and 16 bases lay between the germline ends. Germline V gene sequence: CDR1 MNHEY, CDR2 SVGAGI. The CDR3 has 15 residues. CDR3 residues: CASRAPGSQGNTIYF. CDR3 bases: TGTGCCAGCAGAGCACCCGGGAGTCAGGGAAACACCATATATTTT.

The CDR3 bases are TGTGCCAGCAGCTTAATGGGGGGGACTGAAGCTTTCTTT. It encodes CASSLMGGTEAFF. The chain combines TRBV11-1 with TRBJ1-1; possible D gene TRBD1, 5 bases. The V gene lost 2 bases and the J gene lost 5 bases, with 9 bases spanning the gap. The germline V gene encodes CDR1 SGHAT and CDR2 FQDESV (reference sequence). The CDR3 is 13 residues long.

This clone was counted between two and nine times. This chain joins TRBV19 and TRBJ2-2; 9 nucleotides agree with TRBD1. CDR1 and CDR2 from the germline V gene are LNHDA and SQIVND (reference sequence). This CDR3 region has 14 residues. With V trimmed by 9 bases and J by 6 bases, 8 bases remained unmatched. The CDR3 nucleotides read TGTGCCAGCGAACAGGGGGCGGAGGCCGGGGAGCTGTTTTTT. This encodes CASEQGAEAGELFF.

This chain links TRBV10-3 with TRBJ1-5; D not certain. Germline V gene data show CDR1 as ENHRY and CDR2 as SYGVKD. The CDR3 has 13 amino acids. V shed 3 bases and J shed 7 bases, with 10 bases lying between them. CDR3 DNA: TGTGCCATCAGTGAAGAGGGAGGGCAGCCCCAGCATTTT. This codes for CAISEEGGQPQHF.

In this sample, this clone turned up once. This sequence joins TRBV19 and TRBJ1-2; 8 positions match TRBD1. Looked up from germline, CDR1 is LNHDA and CDR2 is SQIVND (reference sequence). The CDR3 extends over 16 amino acids. Unmatched junction bases numbered 6, after V lost 3 bases and J lost 0 bases. CDR3 protein: CASSIRTGTANYGYTF. The CDR3 coding sequence is TGTGCCAGTAGTATTAGGACAGGGACCGCTAACTATGGCTACACCTTC. Variable domain in full (rest from reference TRBV19 and TRBJ1-2): DGGITQSPKYLFRKEGQNVTLSCEQNLNHDAMYWYRQDPGQGLRLIYYSQIVNDFQKGDIAEGYSVSREKKESFPLTVTSAQKNPTAFYLCASSIRTGTANYGYTFGSGTRLTVV.

This chain connects TRBV9 to TRBJ1-2; D perhaps matches TRBD1 (5 bases). In germline, CDR1 is SGDLS, CDR2 YYNGEE. The CDR3 spans 13 residues. V lost 0 bases to trimming and J lost 8 bases, with 11 bases between them. In nucleotides, the CDR3 is TGTGCCAGCAGCGTAGCAGGGAGGGACGGCTACACCTTC. Its translation: CASSVAGRDGYTF.

The chain recombines TRBV5-1 with TRBJ1-2, with D possibly being TRBD1 (5 bases). The germline V gene has CDR1 SGHRS and CDR2 YFSETQ. Trimming took 0 bases from V and 3 from J, leaving 6 bases between them. The CDR3 is made up of 13 amino acids. The CDR3 DNA sequence: TGCGCCAGCAGCTTGGCGACAGACTATGGCTACACCTTC. It is translated as CASSLATDYGYTF.

The chain combines TRBV5-1 with TRBJ2-2; TRBD1 aligns across 7 bases. CDR1 and CDR2 (germline): SGHRS, YFSETQ. The CDR3 covers 15 residues. Trimming took 4 bases from V and 3 from J; bases not matched to a gene: 6. For the CDR3, the DNA is TGCGCCAGCAGCATAACACAGGGGTACACCGGGGAGCTGTTTTTT. Protein product: CASSITQGYTGELFF.

The chain uses TRBV5-1 and TRBJ2-5, with 14 bases that match TRBD2. There are 18 residues in the CDR3. The J segment lost 2 bases and the V segment lost 3 bases, leaving 9 bases of the junction unmatched. The germline V gene has CDR1 SGHRS and CDR2 YFSETQ. The CDR3 DNA sequence: TGCGCCAGCAGCTCCGGGACTAGCGGGGGCCTATTACAAGAGACCCAGTACTTC. It yields the protein CASSSGTSGGLLQETQYF.

This clone was seen a handful of times. The chain links TRBV7-9 to TRBJ2-7; 8 positions match TRBD2. Germline CDR1 reads SEHNR; CDR2 reads FQNEAQ (reference sequence). The CDR3 totals 15 residues. The J segment lost 3 bases and the V segment lost 2 bases, leaving 6 bases of the junction unmatched. The CDR3 here is CASSLLAAGGYEQYF. The CDR3 region has the DNA TGTGCCAGCAGCTTATTGGCTGCGGGGGGCTACGAGCAGTACTTC.

Points on this clone: This CDR3 is also generated by other DNA sequences in the sample. The chain has TRBV18 and TRBJ2-7; the D gene is possibly TRBD1 (6 bases). CDR3 size: 12 residues. Germline loops: CDR1 KGHSH, CDR2 LQKENI. V was shortened by 2 bases and J by 4 bases, with 6 bases between the two germline ends. The CDR3 region has the DNA TGTGCCAGCTCACCAGGACAGTACGAGCAGTACTTC. Translating gives CASSPGQYEQYF.

CDR3 coding DNA: TGCAGCGTTGCCTACAGGGCCCACTACGAGCAGTACTTC. Translated, it gives CSVAYRAHYEQYF. The V call is TRBV29-1, the J call TRBJ2-7, with TRBD1 as a possible D gene (6 bases). CDR1 and CDR2 from the germline V gene are SQVTM and ANQGSEA. This CDR3 contains 13 residues. The ends were cut back, 4 bases at V and 3 bases at J, with 13 bases in the middle.

The V call is TRBV4-1, the J call TRBJ1-1; maybe TRBD1 (6 bases). V was pared by 2 bases and J by 0 bases, with 10 bases between. CDR1 is MGHRA, CDR2 YSYEKL, per germline. CDR3 length: 15 residues. CDR3 amino acids: CASSQKQGLNTEAFF. In DNA form, the CDR3 reads TGCGCCAGCAGCCAAAAACAGGGCCTGAACACTGAAGCTTTCTTT.

This chain links TRBV7-3 with TRBJ2-2; TRBD1 is a possible D gene (5 bases). Trimming cost V 1 base and J 5 bases, with 11 bases left between them. This CDR3 comprises 15 residues. From germline, CDR1 is SGHTA and CDR2 FQGTGA. CDR3 DNA sequence: TGTGCCAGCAGCTTAAGGACACCACATACCGGGGAGCTGTTTTTT. Its protein is CASSLRTPHTGELFF.

CDR3 protein: CASSYARQGWGYTF. CDR3 in DNA: TGTGCCAGCAGTTACGCCCGACAGGGGTGGGGCTACACCTTC. This chain uses TRBV6-5 with TRBJ1-2; 8 bases are a match to TRBD1. After removal of 2 bases from V and 8 bases from J, the junction contained 7 bases not matched to a gene. This CDR3 is built from 14 residues. Germline CDR1 and CDR2: MNHEY and SVGAGI.